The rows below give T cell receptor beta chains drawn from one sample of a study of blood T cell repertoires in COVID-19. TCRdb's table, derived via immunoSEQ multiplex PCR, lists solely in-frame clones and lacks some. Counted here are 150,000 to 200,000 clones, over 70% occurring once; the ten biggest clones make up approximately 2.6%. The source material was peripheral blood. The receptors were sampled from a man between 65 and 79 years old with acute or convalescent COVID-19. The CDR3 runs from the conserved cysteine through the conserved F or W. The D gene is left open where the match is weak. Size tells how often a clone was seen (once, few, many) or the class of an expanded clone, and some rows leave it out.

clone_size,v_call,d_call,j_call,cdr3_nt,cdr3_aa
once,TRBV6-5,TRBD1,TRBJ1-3,TGTGCCAACCCGACGGGACAGACCTCTGGAAACACCATATATTTT,CANPTGQTSGNTIYF
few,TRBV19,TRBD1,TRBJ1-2,TGTGCCAGTAGTATAGCGGCGGGACAGATCGGCTACACCTTC,CASSIAAGQIGYTF
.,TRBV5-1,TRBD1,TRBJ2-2,TGCGCCAGCAGCATCAACAGGGGCACCGGGGAGCTGTTTTTT,CASSINRGTGELFF
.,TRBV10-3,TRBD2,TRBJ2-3,TGTGCCATCAGTGGGTCTAGCGGTCGCACAGATACGCAGTATTTT,CAISGSSGRTDTQYF
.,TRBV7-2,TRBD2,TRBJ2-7,TGTGCCAGCAGCGACTATAGCGGGGGAAGCTCCTACGAGCAGTACTTC,CASSDYSGGSSYEQYF
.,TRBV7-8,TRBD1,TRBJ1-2,TGTGCCAGCAGCCCGGGCTTGGGGACAGGACACACCTTC,CASSPGLGTGHTF
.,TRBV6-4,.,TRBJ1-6,TGTGCCAGCAGTGCCCGTCAGGATAATTCACCCCTCCACTTT,CASSARQDNSPLHF
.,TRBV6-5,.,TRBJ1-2,TGTGCCAGCAGTTACTCGGACAGCTATGGCTACACCTTC,CASSYSDSYGYTF
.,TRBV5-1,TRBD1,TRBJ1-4,TGCGCCAGCAGCGCAGGACAGGCGCCTAATGAAAAACTGTTTTTT,CASSAGQAPNEKLFF
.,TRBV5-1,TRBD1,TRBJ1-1,TGCGCCAGCAGCTTGGGGGGACAGGAGAACACTGAAGCTTTCTTT,CASSLGGQENTEAFF
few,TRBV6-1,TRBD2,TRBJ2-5,TGTGCCAGCAGTGGAGCGACTAGCGGGGGTACAGAGACCCAGTACTTC,CASSGATSGGTETQYF
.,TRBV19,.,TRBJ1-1,TGTGCCAGTAGTTCCCCCCCATCCACTCGTACCTCTGAAGCTTTCTTT,CASSSPPSTRTSEAFF
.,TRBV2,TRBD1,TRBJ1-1,TGTGCCAGCAACAGGGACAGGGGGCCTAACACTGAAGCTTTCTTT,CASNRDRGPNTEAFF
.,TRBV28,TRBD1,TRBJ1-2,TGTGCCATAGGGGTACAGGGGGATTACACCTTC,CAIGVQGDYTF
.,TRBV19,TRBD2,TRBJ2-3,TGTGCCAGTAGTATAGGTCTAGCGGTAAGCACAGATACGCAGTATTTT,CASSIGLAVSTDTQYF
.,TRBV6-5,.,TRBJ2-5,TGTGCCAGCAGTTTACAGGGTGGTTGGGAGACCCAGTACTTC,CASSLQGGWETQYF
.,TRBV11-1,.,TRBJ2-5,TGTGCCAGCAGCTCCTCAGGTGCTCGGGAGACCCAGTACTTC,CASSSSGARETQYF
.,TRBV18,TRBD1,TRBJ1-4,TGTGCCAGCTCACCGGGACAGGGCGGTGAAAAACTGTTTTTT,CASSPGQGGEKLFF
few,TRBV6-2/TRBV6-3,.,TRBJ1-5,TGTGCCAGCAGTACCCCTTCGGTGGGCAATCAGCCCCAGCATTTT,CASSTPSVGNQPQHF
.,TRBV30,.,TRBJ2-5,TGTGCCTGGAGTGACAGCATGGAGACCCAGTACTTC,CAWSDSMETQYF
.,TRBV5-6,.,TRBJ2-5,TGTGCCAGCAGCGTTGGAGTTCGAGGGCAAGAGACCCAGTACTTC,CASSVGVRGQETQYF
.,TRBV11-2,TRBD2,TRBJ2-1,TGTGCCAGCAGCCAGGGACTAGCGGGACATGAGCAGTTCTTC,CASSQGLAGHEQFF
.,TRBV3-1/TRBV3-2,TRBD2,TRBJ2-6,TGTGCCAGCAGCAAGGGACTAGCGGGGCATCCCGTCAACGTCCTGACTTTC,CASSKGLAGHPVNVLTF
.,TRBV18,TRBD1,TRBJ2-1,TGTGCCAGCTCACCAACAGGGGACTCCTACAATGAGCAGTTCTTC,CASSPTGDSYNEQFF